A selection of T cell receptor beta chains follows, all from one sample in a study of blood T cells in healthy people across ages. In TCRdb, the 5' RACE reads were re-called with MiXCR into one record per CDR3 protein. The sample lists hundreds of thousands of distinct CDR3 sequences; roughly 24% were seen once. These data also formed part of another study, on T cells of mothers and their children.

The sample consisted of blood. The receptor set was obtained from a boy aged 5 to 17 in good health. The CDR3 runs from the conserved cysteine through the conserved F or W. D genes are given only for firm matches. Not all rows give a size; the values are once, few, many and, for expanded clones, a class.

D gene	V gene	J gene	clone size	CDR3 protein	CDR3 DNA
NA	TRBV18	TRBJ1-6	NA	CASSPSASNNSPLHF	TGTGCCAGCTCACCCTCAGCTTCCAATAATTCACCCCTCCACTTT
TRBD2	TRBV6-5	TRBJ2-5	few	CASSRPGRAGETQYF	TGTGCCAGCAGTCGACCCGGGAGGGCTGGGGAGACCCAGTACTTC
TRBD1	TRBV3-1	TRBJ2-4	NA	CASSRPQGAFQYF	TGTGCCAGCAGCAGACCCCAGGGGGCGTTTCAGTACTTC
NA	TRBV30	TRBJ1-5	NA	CAWGQFSNQPQHF	TGTGCCTGGGGACAGTTTAGCAATCAGCCCCAGCATTTT
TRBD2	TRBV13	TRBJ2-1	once	CASRTSSGGEEQFF	TGTGCCAGCAGAACCTCGAGCGGGGGAGAGGAGCAGTTCTTC
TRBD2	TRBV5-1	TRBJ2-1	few	CASSGSVTSGADNEQFF	TGCGCCAGCAGCGGGTCGGTGACTAGCGGGGCGGACAATGAGCAGTTCTTC
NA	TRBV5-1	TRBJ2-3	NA	CASSLDVEDTQYF	TGCGCCAGCAGCTTGGACGTGGAGGATACGCAGTATTTT
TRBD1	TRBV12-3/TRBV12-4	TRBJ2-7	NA	CATSGQGAREQYF	TGTGCCACCTCGGGGCAGGGGGCGAGGGAGCAGTACTTC
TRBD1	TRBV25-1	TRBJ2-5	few	CASGGQGLETQYF	TGTGCCAGCGGGGGACAGGGCCTAGAGACCCAGTACTTC
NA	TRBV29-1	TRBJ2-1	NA	CSVEEGFADSYNEQFF	TGCAGCGTTGAAGAGGGGTTTGCGGACTCCTACAATGAGCAGTTCTTC
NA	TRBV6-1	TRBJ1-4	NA	CASSGRASEKLFF	TGTGCCAGCAGTGGGAGGGCTAGTGAAAAACTGTTTTTT
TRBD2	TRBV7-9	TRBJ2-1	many	CASSPLAGGYNEQFF	TGTGCCAGCAGCCCCTTAGCGGGGGGCTACAATGAGCAGTTCTTC
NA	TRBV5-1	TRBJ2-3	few	CASSIGIAVSADTQYF	TGCGCCAGCAGCATCGGGATTGCGGTATCGGCAGATACGCAGTATTTT
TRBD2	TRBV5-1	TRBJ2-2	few	CASSPAGVGELFF	TGCGCCAGCAGCCCGGCGGGAGTCGGGGAGCTGTTTTTT
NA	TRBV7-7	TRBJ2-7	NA	CASSWGRVEQYF	TGTGCCAGCAGTTGGGGACGGGTCGAGCAGTACTTC
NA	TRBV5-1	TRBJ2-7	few	CASSLAPRDSTMKQYF	TGCGCCAGCAGCTTGGCTCCGCGGGACAGTACGATGAAGCAGTACTTC
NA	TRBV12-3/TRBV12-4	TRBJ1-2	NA	CASGGNPNYGYTF	TGTGCCAGCGGGGGGAACCCTAACTATGGCTACACCTTC
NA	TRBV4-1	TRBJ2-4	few	CASSQDPGGGHQETQYF	TGCGCCAGCAGCCAAGATCCCGGCGGGGGCCACCAAGAGACTCAGTACTTC
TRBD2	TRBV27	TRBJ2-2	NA	CASSLTSSGGNTGELFF	TGTGCCAGCAGTTTAACCTCTAGCGGGGGGAACACCGGGGAGCTGTTTTTT
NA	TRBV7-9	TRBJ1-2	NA	CASGLSGYGYTF	TGTGCCAGCGGCTTAAGTGGATATGGCTACACCTTC
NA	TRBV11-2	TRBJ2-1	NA	CASSLPSQRQFF	TGTGCCAGCAGCCTACCTAGCCAGAGGCAGTTCTTC
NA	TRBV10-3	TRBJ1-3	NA	CAISEVGSTSGNTIYF	TGTGCCATCAGTGAAGTTGGTAGTACAAGTGGAAACACCATATATTTT
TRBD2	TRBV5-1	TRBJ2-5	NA	CASSPGGRQETQHF	TGCGCCAGCAGCCCGGGGGGGCGTCAAGAGACCCAGCACTTC
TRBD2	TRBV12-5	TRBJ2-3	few	CASGWGSGETDTQYF	TGTGCTAGTGGTTGGGGTAGCGGGGAAACAGATACGCAGTATTTT
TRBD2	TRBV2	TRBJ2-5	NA	CASSGLAGPETQYF	TGTGCCAGCAGTGGGCTAGCGGGCCCGGAGACCCAGTACTTC
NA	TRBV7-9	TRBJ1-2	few	CASSLMRVRTPYGYTF	TGTGCCAGCAGCTTAATGCGTGTCAGGACCCCTTATGGCTACACCTTC
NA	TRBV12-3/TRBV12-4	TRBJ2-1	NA	CASNLHWSSYNEQFF	TGTGCCAGCAACCTACATTGGAGCTCCTACAATGAGCAGTTCTTC
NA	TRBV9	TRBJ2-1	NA	CASSVVVEGEQFF	TGTGCCAGCAGCGTAGTAGTAGAGGGTGAGCAGTTCTTC
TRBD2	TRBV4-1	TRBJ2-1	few	CASSQPSGVSYNEQFF	TGCGCCAGCAGCCAGCCTAGCGGGGTATCCTACAATGAGCAGTTCTTC
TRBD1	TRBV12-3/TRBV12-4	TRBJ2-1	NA	CASSSWDRDNNEQFF	TGTGCCAGCAGTTCCTGGGACAGGGATAACAATGAGCAGTTCTTC
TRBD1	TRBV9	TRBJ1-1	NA	CASSVGGGFTEAFF	TGTGCCAGCAGCGTAGGAGGGGGCTTCACTGAAGCTTTCTTT
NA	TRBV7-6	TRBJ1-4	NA	CVSSLRHGARSTNEKLFF	TGTGTCAGCAGCCTACGACACGGAGCTAGGTCAACTAATGAAAAACTGTTTTTT
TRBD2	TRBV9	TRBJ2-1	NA	CASNLAGGWNEQFF	TGTGCCAGCAACCTAGCGGGTGGTTGGAATGAGCAGTTCTTC
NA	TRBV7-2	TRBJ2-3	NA	CASSFIRPRQDTQYF	TGTGCCAGCAGCTTTATACGCCCCAGGCAAGATACGCAGTATTTT
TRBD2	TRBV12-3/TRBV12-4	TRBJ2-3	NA	CASSFRTSGGATSGTDTQYF	TGTGCCAGCAGTTTCCGGACTAGCGGGGGGGCAACGAGTGGCACAGATACGCAGTATTTT
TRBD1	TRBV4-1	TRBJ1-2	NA	CASGHRGADGYTF	TGCGCCAGCGGACACAGGGGAGCTGATGGCTACACCTTC
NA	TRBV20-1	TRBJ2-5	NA	CSATKGGTGETQYF	TGCAGTGCCACCAAGGGCGGTACAGGAGAGACCCAGTACTTC
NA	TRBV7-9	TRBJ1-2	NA	CASSFSQWAWDGYTF	TGTGCCAGCAGCTTCTCCCAATGGGCTTGGGATGGCTACACCTTC